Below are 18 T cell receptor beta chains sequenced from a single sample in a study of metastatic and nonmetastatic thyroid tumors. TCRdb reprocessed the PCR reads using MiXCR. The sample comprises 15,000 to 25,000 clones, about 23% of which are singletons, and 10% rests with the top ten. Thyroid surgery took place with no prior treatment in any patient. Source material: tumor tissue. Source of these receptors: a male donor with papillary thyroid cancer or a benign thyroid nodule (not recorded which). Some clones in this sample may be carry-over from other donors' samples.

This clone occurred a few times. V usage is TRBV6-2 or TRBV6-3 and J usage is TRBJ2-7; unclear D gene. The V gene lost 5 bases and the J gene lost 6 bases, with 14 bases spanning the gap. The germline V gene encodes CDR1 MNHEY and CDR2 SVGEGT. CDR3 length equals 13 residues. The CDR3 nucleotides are TGTGCCAGCAGTCCCTCCGTGGGCCCCGAGCAGTACTTC. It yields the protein CASSPSVGPEQYF.

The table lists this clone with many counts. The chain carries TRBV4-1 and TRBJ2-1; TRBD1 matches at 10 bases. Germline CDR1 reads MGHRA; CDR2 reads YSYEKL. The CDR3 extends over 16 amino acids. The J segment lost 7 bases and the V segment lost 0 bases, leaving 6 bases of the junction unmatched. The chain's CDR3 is CASSQEDRGYGNEQFF. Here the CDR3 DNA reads TGCGCCAGCAGCCAAGAGGACAGGGGGTACGGGAATGAGCAGTTCTTC.

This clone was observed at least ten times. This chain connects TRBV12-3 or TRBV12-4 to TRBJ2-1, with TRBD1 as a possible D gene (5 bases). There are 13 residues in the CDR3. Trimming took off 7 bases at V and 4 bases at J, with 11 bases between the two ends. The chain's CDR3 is CASILGRYNEQFF. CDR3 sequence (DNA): TGTGCCAGCATTCTGGGGCGTTACAATGAGCAGTTCTTC.

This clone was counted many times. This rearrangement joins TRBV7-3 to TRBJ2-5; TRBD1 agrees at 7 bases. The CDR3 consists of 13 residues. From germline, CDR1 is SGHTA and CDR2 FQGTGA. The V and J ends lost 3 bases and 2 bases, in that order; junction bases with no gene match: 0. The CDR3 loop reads CASSLGQQETQYF. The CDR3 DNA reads TGTGCCAGCAGCTTGGGACAGCAAGAGACCCAGTACTTC.

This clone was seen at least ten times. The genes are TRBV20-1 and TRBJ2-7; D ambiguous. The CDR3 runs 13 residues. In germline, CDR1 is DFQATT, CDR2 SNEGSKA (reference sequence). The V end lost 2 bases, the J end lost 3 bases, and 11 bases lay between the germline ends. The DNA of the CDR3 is TGCAGTGCTAGACCTGACGACATCTACGAGCAGTACTTC. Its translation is CSARPDDIYEQYF.

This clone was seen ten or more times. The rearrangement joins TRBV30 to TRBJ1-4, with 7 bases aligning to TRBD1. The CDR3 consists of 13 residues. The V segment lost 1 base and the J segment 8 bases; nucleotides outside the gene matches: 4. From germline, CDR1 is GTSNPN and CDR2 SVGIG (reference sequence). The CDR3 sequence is CAWSAGGGEKLFF. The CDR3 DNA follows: TGTGCCTGGAGTGCAGGGGGAGGGGAAAAACTGTTTTTT.

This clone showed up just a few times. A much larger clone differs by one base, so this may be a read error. The CDR3 nucleotides read TGTGGCAGCAGTGAGGGCAACAGCCCAAATGAAAAACTGTTTTTT. This sequence encodes CGSSEGNSPNEKLFF. The rearrangement links TRBV2 to TRBJ1-4; D call uncertain. The germline V gene has CDR1 SNHLY and CDR2 FYNNEI. The CDR3 length is 15 residues.

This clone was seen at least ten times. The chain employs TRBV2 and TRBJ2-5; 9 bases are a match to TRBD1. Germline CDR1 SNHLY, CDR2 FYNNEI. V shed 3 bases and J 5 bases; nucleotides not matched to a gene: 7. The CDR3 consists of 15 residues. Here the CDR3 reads CASSEGQGSGETQYF. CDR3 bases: TGTGCCAGCAGTGAGGGACAGGGATCGGGGGAGACCCAGTACTTC. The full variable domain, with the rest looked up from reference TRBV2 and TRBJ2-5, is EPEVTQTPSHQVTQMGQEVILRCVPISNHLYFYWYRQILGQKVEFLVSFYNNEISEKSEIFDDQFSVERPDGSNFTLKIRSTKLEDSAMYFCASSEGQGSGETQYFGPGTRLLVL.

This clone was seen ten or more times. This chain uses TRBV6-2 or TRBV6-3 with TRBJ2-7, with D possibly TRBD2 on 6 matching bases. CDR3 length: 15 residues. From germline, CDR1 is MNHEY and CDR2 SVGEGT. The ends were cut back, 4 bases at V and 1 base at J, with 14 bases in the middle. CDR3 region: CASSLEGSGSYEQYF. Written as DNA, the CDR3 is TGTGCCAGCAGTTTGGAGGGGTCGGGGTCCTACGAGCAGTACTTC.

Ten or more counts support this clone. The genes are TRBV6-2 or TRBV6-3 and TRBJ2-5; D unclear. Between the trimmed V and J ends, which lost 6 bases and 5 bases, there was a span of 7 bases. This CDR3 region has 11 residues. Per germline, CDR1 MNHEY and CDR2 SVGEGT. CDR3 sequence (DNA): TGTGCCAGCAGAATGGGGGAGACCCAGTACTTC. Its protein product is CASRMGETQYF.

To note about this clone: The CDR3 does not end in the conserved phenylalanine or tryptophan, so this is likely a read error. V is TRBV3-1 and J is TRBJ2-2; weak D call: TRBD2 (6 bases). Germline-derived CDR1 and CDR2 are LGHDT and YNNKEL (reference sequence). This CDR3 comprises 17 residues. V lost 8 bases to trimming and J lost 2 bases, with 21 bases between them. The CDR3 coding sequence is TGTGCCAGCTCACCGGTCAAGGTTAGCGGCAACACCGGGGAGCTGTTTTCT. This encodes CASSPVKVSGNTGELFS.

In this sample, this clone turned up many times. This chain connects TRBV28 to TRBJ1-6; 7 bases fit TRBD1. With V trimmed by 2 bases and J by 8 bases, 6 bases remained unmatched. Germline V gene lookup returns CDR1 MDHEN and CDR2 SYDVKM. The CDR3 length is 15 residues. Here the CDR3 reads CASSLETGIHSPLHF. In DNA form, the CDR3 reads TGTGCCAGCAGTTTAGAGACAGGGATTCATTCACCCCTCCACTTT.

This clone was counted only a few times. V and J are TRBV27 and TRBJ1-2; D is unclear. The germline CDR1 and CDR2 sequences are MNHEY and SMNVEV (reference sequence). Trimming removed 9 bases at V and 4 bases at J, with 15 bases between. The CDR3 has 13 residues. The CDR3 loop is CASSLSRVYGYTF. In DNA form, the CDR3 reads TGTGCCAGTAGCCTTTCAAGGGTCTATGGCTACACCTTC.

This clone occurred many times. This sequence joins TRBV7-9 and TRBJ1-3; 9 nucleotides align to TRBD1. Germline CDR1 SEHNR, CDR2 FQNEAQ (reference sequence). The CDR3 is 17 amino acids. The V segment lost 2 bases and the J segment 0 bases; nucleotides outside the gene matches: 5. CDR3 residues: CASSLSGTGFSGNTIYF. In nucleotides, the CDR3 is TGTGCCAGCAGCTTATCCGGGACAGGGTTCTCTGGAAACACCATATATTTT.

The CDR3 loop is CSARSADGQPQHF. The CDR3 DNA is TGCAGTGCTAGGTCGGCAGATGGGCAGCCCCAGCATTTT. V usage is TRBV20-1 and J usage is TRBJ1-5; D not resolved. The germline CDR1 and CDR2 sequences are DFQATT and SNEGSKA (reference sequence). V shed 3 bases and J shed 7 bases, with 13 bases lying between them. The CDR3 covers 13 residues.

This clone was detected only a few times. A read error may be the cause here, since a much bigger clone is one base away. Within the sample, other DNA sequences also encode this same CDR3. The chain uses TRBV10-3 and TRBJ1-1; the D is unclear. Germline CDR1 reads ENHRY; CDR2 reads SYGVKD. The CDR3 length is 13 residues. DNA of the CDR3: TGTGCCATCAGTGAGTCCCGCCAGGCTGAGGCTTTCTTT. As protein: CAISESRQAEAFF.

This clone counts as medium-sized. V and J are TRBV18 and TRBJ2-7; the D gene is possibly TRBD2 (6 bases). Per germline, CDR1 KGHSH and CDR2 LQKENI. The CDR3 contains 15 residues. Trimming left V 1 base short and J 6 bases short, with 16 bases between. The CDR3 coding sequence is TGTGCCAGCTCACCACAATCCGGAGTGGGGGGCGAGCAGTACTTC. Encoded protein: CASSPQSGVGGEQYF. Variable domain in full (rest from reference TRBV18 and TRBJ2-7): NAGVMQNPRHLVRRRGQEARLRCSPMKGHSHVYWYRQLPEEGLKFMVYLQKENIIDESGMPKERFSAEFPKEGPSILRIQQVVRGDSAAYFCASSPQSGVGGEQYFGPGTRLTVT.

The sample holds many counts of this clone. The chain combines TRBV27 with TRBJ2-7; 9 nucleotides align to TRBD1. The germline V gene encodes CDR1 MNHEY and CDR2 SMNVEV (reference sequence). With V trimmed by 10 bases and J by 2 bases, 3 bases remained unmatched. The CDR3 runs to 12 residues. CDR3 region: CATRDRAYEQYF. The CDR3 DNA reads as TGTGCCACCAGGGACAGGGCCTACGAGCAGTACTTC.